This T cell receptor beta chain was recovered during a study of regulatory T cells in long-lasting Graves disease. Across the whole study: More than 5 years of antithyroid drugs with positive TSH receptor antibodies defined persistent Graves' disease.

HTBI primers from iRepertoire and Arm-PCR of CDR3 regions yielded the TCR beta libraries. Each CDR3 protein is one row after TCRdb ran MiXCR on the multiplex PCR reads. The sample has 400,000 to 500,000 distinct CDR3 sequences; around 21% are singletons. This CDR3 contains 18 residues. CDR1 is MDHEN and CDR2 is SYDVKM in the germline V gene. Overall study findings and caveats: Accuracy might have suffered from few samples. Persistent Graves' patients had lower TCR diversity than newly diagnosed ones.

This clonotype has only one observation. Its antigen is as yet unknown. Since a much larger clone is just one base distant, this may be a read error. The time point: persistent/refractory GD, antithyroid drugs over 5 years with positive TRAb. PBMC RNA served as the TCR library source. Graves' disease diagnosis used American Thyroid Association guidelines. This chain joins TRBV28 and TRBJ2-7; 12 positions agree with TRBD2. Sequenced material: peripheral blood mononuclear cells (PBMCs), taken when the disease was refractory, from a patient treated with antithyroid drugs. This receptor was taken from a female donor with Graves disease. The CDR3 loop is CASTGASGRAWVNYEQHF. The CDR3 coding sequence is TGTGCCAGCACGGGTGCTAGCGGGAGGGCGTGGGTGAACTACGAGCAGCACTTC.